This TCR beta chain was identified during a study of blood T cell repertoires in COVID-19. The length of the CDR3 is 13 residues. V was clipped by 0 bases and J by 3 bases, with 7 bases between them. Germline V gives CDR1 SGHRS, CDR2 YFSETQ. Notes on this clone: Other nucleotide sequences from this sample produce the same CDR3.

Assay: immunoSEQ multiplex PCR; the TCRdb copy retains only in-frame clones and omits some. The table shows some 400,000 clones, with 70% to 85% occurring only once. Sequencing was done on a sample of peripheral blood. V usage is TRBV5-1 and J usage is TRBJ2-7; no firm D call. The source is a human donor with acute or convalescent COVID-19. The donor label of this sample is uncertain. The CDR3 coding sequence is TGCGCCAGCAGCTTGGACGGAGACTACGAGCAGTACTTC. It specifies CASSLDGDYEQYF. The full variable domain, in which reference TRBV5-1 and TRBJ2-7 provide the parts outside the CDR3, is KAGVTQTPRYLIKTRGQQVTLSCSPISGHRSVSWYQQTPGQGLQFLFEYFSETQRNKGNFPGRFSGRQFSNSRSEMNVSTLELGDSALYLCASSLDGDYEQYFGPGTRLTVT.